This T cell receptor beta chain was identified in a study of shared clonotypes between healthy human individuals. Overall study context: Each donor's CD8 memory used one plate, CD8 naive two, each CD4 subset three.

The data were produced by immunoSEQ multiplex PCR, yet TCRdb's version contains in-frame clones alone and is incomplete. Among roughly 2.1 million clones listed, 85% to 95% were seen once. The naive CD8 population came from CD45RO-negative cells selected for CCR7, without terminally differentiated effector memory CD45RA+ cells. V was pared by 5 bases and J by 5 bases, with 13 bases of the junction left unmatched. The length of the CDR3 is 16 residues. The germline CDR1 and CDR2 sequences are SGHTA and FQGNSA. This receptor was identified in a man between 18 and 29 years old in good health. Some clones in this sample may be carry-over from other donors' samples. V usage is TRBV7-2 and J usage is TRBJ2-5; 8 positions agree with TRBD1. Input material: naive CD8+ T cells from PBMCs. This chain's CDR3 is CASSDASQGARETQYF. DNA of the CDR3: TGTGCCAGCAGCGACGCGTCCCAGGGGGCGAGGGAGACCCAGTACTTC.